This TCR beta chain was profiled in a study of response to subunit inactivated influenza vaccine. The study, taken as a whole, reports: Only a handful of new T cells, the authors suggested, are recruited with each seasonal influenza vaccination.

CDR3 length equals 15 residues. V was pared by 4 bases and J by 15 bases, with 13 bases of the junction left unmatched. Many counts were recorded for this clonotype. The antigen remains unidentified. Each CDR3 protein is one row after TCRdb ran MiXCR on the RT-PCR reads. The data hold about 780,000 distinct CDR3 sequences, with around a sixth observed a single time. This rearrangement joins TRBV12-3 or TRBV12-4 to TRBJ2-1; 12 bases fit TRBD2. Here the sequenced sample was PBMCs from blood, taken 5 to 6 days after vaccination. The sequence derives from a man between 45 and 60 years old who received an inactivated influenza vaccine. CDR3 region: CASSSYGLAGSNTFF. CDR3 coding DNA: TGTGCCAGCAGTTCATATGGACTAGCGGGGAGTAATACGTTCTTC.